The 15 T cell receptor beta chains presented below share a single source sample, sequenced in a study of T cells after posttransplantation cyclophosphamide. A marrow graft followed busulfan-fludarabine conditioning, with cyclophosphamide on days +3 and +4. The assay was immunoSEQ multiplex PCR, and TCRdb's table has in-frame clones only and misses some. The sample holds thousands of clones; 60% to 85% are singletons and the top ten take just under 8.5%. This sample comprised PBMCs, obtained roughly 34 days after a stem cell transplant with posttransplant cyclophosphamide. The receptors come from a male patient aged 45-60 years who received an allogeneic stem cell transplant from a related donor and was CMV-positive. Some of these T cells may belong to the graft donor.

V is TRBV10-1 and J is TRBJ1-1; a possible D gene is TRBD1 (6 bases). V dropped 6 bases and J dropped 3 bases, with 17 bases sitting between them. This CDR3 contains 15 residues. Germline V gene sequence: CDR1 WNHNN, CDR2 SYGVQD (reference sequence). The CDR3 spells CASRYRDIRDTEAFF. Written as DNA, the CDR3 is TGCGCCAGCAGGTACAGGGATATTAGGGACACTGAAGCTTTCTTT.

The gene calls are TRBV9 and TRBJ1-2, with a tentative D call TRBD1 (6 bases). This CDR3 comprises 14 residues. The V gene's germline CDR1 is SGDLS and CDR2 YYNGEE. V was shortened by 0 bases and J by 8 bases, with 14 bases between the two germline ends. The DNA for the CDR3 is TGTGCCAGCAGCGTAGGACAGGAGCACTTCGGCTACACCTTC. Its protein product is CASSVGQEHFGYTF.

The genes are TRBV2 and TRBJ2-5; TRBD2 matches 15 bases. CDR3 length: 14 amino acids. Germline trimming cut 11 bases from V and 7 bases from J; bases unmatched to any gene: 8. Per the germline V gene, CDR1 is SNHLY and CDR2 is FYNNEI. The CDR3 coding sequence is TGTGCCGGCTCCGGGACTAGCGGGGGGTTGACCCAGTACTTC. Protein sequence: CAGSGTSGGLTQYF.

This clone was found once. The chain combines TRBV7-9 with TRBJ2-1; perhaps TRBD2 as D (6 bases). V lost 6 bases to trimming and J lost 6 bases, with 6 bases between them. The germline gives CDR1 SEHNR, CDR2 FQNEAQ (reference sequence). There are 11 residues in the CDR3. This CDR3 is CASRGGNEQFF. The CDR3 nucleotides read TGTGCCAGCAGGGGGGGCAATGAGCAGTTCTTC.

V and J are TRBV27 and TRBJ2-1; possibly TRBD1 for D (5 bases). CDR1 is MNHEY, CDR2 SMNVEV, per germline (reference sequence). CDR3 length: 15 amino acids. V lost 0 bases and J lost 3, with 9 bases in between. The CDR3 region has the DNA TGTGCCAGCAGTTTATCTGTCAGGGACTACAATGAGCAGTTCTTC. Translation gives CASSLSVRDYNEQFF.

This clone is judged large. The chain links TRBV30 to TRBJ1-4; no clear D. The V end was cut by 4 bases, the J end by 11 bases, with 14 bases between. This CDR3 contains 12 residues. CDR1 and CDR2 from the germline V gene are GTSNPN and SVGIG (reference sequence). Written as DNA, the CDR3 is TGTGCCTGGAACAGTCCCACCGGTAAACTGTTTTTT. Residues: CAWNSPTGKLFF.

CDR3 in DNA: TGCGCCAGCAGCCCGGGACAGGGTAACACCGGGGAGCTGTTTTTT. Encoded protein: CASSPGQGNTGELFF. The chain combines TRBV5-1 with TRBJ2-2, with 9 bases that match TRBD1. J was trimmed by 2 bases and V by 4 bases; bases with no gene match: 3. Per germline, CDR1 SGHRS and CDR2 YFSETQ. This CDR3 region has 15 residues.

J is TRBJ2-5 and V is TRBV7-9; 8 bases are a match to TRBD2. Germline CDR1 SEHNR, CDR2 FQNEAQ (reference sequence). This CDR3 region has 16 residues. The J segment lost 5 bases and the V segment lost 8 bases, leaving 16 bases of the junction unmatched. CDR3 amino acids: CASYEGYGRAGETQYF. The CDR3 DNA reads as TGTGCCAGCTACGAGGGATACGGGAGGGCCGGTGAGACCCAGTACTTC.

The V call is TRBV7-8, the J call TRBJ2-3; no clear D gene. Trimming stripped 1 base from V and 5 bases from J, with 13 bases between. The CDR3 has 15 residues. Germline assignment: CDR1 SGHVS and CDR2 FQNEAQ. The CDR3 coding sequence is TGTGCCAGCAGCTTAGGTGGCGGAGTAGGAGATACGCAGTATTTT. Its translation: CASSLGGGVGDTQYF. Combining the CDR3 with reference TRBV7-8 and TRBJ2-3 gives the whole variable domain GAGVSQSPRYKVAKRGQDVALRCDPISGHVSLFWYQQALGQGPEFLTYFQNEAQLDKSGLPSDRFFAERPEGSVSTLKIQRTQQEDSAVYLCASSLGGGVGDTQYFGPGTRLTVL.

The chain joins TRBV10-3 to TRBJ2-7; TRBD1 agrees at 9 bases. Looked up from germline, CDR1 is ENHRY and CDR2 is SYGVKD. After removal of 7 bases from V and 2 bases from J, the junction contained 6 bases not matched to a gene. This CDR3 comprises 14 residues. The CDR3 here is CAITATGGPYEQYF. The CDR3 bases are TGTGCCATCACCGCGACAGGGGGGCCCTACGAGCAGTACTTC.

In this sample, this clone turned up once. This chain joins TRBV30 and TRBJ1-1; 10 bases line up with TRBD1. Germline CDR1 GTSNPN, CDR2 SVGIG (reference sequence). The length of the CDR3 is 15 residues. V lost 1 base, J lost 2 bases, and 4 bases stayed unmatched. In DNA, the CDR3 is TGTGCCTGGAGTGACCGGGACAGGGGAAACACTGAAGCTTTCTTT. Encoded protein: CAWSDRDRGNTEAFF. Looking up the rest from reference TRBV30 and TRBJ1-1 gives the full variable domain: SQTIHQWPATLVQPVGSPLSLECTVEGTSNPNLYWYRQAAGRGLQLLFYSVGIGQISSEVPQNLSASRPQDRQFILSSKKLLLSDSGFYLCAWSDRDRGNTEAFFGQGTRLTVV.

This clone was counted a single time. The genes are TRBV7-9 and TRBJ2-1; TRBD1 matches at 7 bases. V was clipped by 5 bases and J by 7 bases; unmatched bases: 20. The CDR3 consists of 18 residues. Germline V lookup: CDR1 SEHNR, CDR2 FQNEAQ (reference sequence). This CDR3 is CASSGTTGTATGWNEQFF. In nucleotides, the CDR3 is TGTGCCAGCAGCGGCACCACCGGGACAGCCACCGGCTGGAATGAGCAGTTCTTC.

The chain couples TRBV18 to TRBJ1-2; D unclear. This CDR3 is 14 amino acids long. Germline CDR1 reads KGHSH; CDR2 reads LQKENI. The V gene lost 2 bases and the J gene lost 4 bases, with 11 bases spanning the gap. DNA of the CDR3: TGTGCCAGCTCACCAACCGGAGCTGTCTATGGCTACACCTTC. Residues: CASSPTGAVYGYTF.

The chain has TRBV19 and TRBJ1-5, with D unclear. Per the germline V gene, CDR1 is LNHDA and CDR2 is SQIVND (reference sequence). The CDR3 consists of 15 residues. V was trimmed by 4 bases and J by 3 bases, leaving 13 bases between them. CDR3 nucleotides: TGTGCCAGTAGTAGGGTCAGGTCGTACAATCAGCCCCAGCATTTT. The encoded protein is CASSRVRSYNQPQHF.

The rearrangement joins TRBV7-9 to TRBJ1-2, with 7 bases identical to TRBD1. The V segment lost 5 bases and the J segment 3 bases; nucleotides outside the gene matches: 9. CDR3 length equals 15 residues. From germline, CDR1 is SEHNR and CDR2 FQNEAQ (reference sequence). Written as DNA, the CDR3 is TGTGCCAGCAGCCTTCCAGACAGGGCCTACTATGGCTACACCTTC. This sequence encodes CASSLPDRAYYGYTF.